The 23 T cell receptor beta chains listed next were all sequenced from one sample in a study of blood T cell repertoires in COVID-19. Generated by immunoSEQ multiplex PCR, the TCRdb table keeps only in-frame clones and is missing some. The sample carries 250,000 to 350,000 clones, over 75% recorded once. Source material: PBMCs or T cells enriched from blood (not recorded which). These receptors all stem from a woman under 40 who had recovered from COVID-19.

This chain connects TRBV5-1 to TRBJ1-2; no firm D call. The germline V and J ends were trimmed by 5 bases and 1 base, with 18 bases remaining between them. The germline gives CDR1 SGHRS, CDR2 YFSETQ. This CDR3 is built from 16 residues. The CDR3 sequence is CASRPAAGEVNYGYTF. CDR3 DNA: TGCGCCAGCAGACCGGCGGCGGGAGAAGTTAACTATGGCTACACCTTC.

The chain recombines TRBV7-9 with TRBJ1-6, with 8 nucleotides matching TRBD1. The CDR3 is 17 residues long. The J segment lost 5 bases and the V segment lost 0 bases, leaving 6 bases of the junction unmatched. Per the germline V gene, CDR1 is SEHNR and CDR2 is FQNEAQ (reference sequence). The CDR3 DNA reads TGTGCCAGCAGCTTAGCTACAGGACAGGGCGATAATTCACCCCTCCACTTT. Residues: CASSLATGQGDNSPLHF.

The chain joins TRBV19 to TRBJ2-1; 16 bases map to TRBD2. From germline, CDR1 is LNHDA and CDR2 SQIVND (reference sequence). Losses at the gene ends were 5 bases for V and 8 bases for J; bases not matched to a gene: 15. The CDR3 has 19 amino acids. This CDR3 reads CASSFLSGTSGGVRDEQFF. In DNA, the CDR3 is TGTGCCAGTAGTTTCCTATCCGGGACTAGCGGGGGGGTTCGGGATGAGCAGTTCTTC.

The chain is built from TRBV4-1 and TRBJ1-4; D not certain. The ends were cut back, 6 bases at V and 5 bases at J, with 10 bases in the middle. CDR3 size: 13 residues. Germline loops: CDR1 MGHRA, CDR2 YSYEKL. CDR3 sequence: CASRKVANEKLFF. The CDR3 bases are TGCGCCAGCAGAAAAGTAGCGAATGAAAAACTGTTTTTT.

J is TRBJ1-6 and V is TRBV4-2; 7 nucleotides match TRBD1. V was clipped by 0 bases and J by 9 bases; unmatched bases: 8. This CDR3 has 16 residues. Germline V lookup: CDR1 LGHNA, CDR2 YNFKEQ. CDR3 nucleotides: TGTGCCAGCAGCCAAGATCGAGGGACAGTAGCTTCACCCCTCCACTTT. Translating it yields CASSQDRGTVASPLHF.

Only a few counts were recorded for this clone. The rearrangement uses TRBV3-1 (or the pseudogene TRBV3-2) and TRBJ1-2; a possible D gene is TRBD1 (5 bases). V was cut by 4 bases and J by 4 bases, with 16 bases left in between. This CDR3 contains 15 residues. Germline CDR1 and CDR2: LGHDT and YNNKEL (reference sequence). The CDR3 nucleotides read TGTGCCAGCAGCCCCGCACCGGGCGGGGGCTATGGCTACACCTTC. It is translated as CASSPAPGGGYGYTF.

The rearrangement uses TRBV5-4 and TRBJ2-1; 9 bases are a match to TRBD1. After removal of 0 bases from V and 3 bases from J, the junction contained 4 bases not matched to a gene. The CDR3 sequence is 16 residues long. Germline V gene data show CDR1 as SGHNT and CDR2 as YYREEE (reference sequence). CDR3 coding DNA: TGTGCCAGCAGCTTGGGCACAGGGGGCAACTACAATGAGCAGTTCTTC. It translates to CASSLGTGGNYNEQFF.

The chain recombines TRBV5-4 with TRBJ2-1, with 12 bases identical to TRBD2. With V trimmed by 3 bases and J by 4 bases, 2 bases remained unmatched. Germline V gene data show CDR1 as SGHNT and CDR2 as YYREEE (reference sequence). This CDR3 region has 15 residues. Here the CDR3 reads CASSSLAGGYNEQFF. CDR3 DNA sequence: TGTGCCAGCAGCTCCCTAGCGGGGGGGTACAATGAGCAGTTCTTC. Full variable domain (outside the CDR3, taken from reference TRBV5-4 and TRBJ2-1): ETGVTQSPTHLIKTRGQQVTLRCSSQSGHNTVSWYQQALGQGPQFIFQYYREEENGRGNFPPRFSGLQFPNYSSELNVNALELDDSALYLCASSSLAGGYNEQFFGPGTRLTVL.

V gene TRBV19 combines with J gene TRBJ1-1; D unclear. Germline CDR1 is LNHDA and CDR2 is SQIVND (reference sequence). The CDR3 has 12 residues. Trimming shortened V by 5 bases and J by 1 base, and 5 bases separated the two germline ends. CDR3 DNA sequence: TGTGCCAGTAGTCTGGCGAACACTGAAGCTTTCTTT. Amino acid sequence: CASSLANTEAFF.

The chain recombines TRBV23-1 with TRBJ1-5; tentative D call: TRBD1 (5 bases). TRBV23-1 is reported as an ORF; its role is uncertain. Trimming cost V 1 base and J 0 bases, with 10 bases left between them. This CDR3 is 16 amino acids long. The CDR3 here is CASSQLGRDSNQPQHF. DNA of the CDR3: TGCGCCAGCAGTCAATTGGGGCGGGATAGCAATCAGCCCCAGCATTTT.

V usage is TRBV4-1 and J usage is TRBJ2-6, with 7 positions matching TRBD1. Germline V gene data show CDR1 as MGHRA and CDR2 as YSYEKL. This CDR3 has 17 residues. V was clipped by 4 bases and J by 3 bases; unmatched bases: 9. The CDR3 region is CASSLGQARGGANVLTF. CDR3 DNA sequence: TGCGCCAGCAGCCTAGGACAGGCAAGGGGTGGGGCCAACGTCCTGACTTTC.

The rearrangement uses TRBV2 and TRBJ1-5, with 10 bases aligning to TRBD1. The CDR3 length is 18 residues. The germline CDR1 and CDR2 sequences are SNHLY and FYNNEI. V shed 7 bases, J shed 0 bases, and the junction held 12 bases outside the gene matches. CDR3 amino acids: CASTHSGQGIYSNQPQHF. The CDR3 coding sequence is TGTGCCAGCACCCACTCGGGACAGGGGATCTATAGCAATCAGCCCCAGCATTTT.

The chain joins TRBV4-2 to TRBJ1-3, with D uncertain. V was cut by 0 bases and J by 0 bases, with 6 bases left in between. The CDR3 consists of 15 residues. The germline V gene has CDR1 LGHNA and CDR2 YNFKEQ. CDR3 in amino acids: CASSQDLNSGNTIYF. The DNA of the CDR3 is TGTGCCAGCAGCCAAGATCTAAACTCTGGAAACACCATATATTTT.

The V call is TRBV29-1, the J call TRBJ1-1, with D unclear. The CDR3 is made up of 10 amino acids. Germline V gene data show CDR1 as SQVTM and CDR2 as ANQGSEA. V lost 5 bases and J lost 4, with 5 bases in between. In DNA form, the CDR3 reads TGCAGCGTTCTGGCCACTGAAGCTTTCTTT. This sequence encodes CSVLATEAFF.

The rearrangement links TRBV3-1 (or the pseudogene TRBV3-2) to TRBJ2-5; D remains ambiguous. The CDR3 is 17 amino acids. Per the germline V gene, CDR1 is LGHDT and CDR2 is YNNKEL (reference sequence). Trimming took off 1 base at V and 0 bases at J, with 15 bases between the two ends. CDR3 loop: CASSQGSATYDQETQYF. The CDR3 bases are TGTGCCAGCAGCCAAGGATCCGCTACTTACGACCAAGAGACCCAGTACTTC.

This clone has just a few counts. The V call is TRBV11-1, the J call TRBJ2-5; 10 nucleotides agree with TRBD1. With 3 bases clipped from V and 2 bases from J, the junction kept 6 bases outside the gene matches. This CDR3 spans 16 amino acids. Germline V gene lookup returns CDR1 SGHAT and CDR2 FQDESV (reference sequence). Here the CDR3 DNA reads TGTGCCAGCAGCTTCATCGGGACAGGGGAACAAGAGACCCAGTACTTC. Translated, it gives CASSFIGTGEQETQYF.

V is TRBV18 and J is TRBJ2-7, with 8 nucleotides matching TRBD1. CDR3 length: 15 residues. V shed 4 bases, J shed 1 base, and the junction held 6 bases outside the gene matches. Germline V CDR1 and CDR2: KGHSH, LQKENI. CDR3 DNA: TGTGCCAGCTCACGAGGACAGGGCCTTTCCTACGAGCAGTACTTC. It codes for CASSRGQGLSYEQYF. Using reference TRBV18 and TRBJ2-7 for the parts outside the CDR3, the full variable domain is NAGVMQNPRHLVRRRGQEARLRCSPMKGHSHVYWYRQLPEEGLKFMVYLQKENIIDESGMPKERFSAEFPKEGPSILRIQQVVRGDSAAYFCASSRGQGLSYEQYFGPGTRLTVT.

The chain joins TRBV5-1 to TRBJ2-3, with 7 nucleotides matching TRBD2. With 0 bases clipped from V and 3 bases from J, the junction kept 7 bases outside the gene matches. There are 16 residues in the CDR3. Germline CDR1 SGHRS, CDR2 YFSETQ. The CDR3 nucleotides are TGCGCCAGCAGCTTGGAGGGCAGGGAGGGGACAGATACGCAGTATTTT. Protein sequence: CASSLEGREGTDTQYF.

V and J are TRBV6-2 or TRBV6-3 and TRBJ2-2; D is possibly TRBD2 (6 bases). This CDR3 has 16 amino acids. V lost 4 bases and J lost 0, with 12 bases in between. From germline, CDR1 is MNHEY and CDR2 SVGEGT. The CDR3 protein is CASSSWRGTNTGELFF. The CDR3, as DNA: TGTGCCAGCAGTTCCTGGAGGGGTACGAACACCGGGGAGCTGTTTTTT.

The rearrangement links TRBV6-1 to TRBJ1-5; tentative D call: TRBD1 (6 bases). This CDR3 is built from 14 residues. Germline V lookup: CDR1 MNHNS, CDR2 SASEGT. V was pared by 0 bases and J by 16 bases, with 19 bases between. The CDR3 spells CASSEARDTWIRHF. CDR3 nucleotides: TGTGCCAGCAGTGAAGCAAGGGACACCTGGATTAGACATTTT.

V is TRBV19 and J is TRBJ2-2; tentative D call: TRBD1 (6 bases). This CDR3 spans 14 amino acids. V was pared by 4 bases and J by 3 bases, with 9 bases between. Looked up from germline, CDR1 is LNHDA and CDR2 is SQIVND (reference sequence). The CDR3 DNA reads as TGTGCCAGTAGTAGGGCAGGGGACACCGGGGAGCTGTTTTTT. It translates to CASSRAGDTGELFF.

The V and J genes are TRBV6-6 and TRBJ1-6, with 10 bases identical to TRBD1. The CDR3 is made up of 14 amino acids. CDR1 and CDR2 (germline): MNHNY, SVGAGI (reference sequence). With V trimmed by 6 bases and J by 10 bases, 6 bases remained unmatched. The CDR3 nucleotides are TGTGCCAGCAGATCGGACAGGGGGAACTCACCCCTCCACTTT. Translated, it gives CASRSDRGNSPLHF.

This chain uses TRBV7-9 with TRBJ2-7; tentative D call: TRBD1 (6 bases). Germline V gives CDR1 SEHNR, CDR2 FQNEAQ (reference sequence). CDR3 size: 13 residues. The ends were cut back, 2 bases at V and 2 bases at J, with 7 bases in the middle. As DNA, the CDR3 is TGTGCCAGCAGCTTAAAGGGGGCCTACGAGCAGTACTTC. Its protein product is CASSLKGAYEQYF. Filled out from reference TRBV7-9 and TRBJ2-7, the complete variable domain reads DTGVSQNPRHKITKRGQNVTFRCDPISEHNRLYWYRQTLGQGPEFLTYFQNEAQLEKSRLLSDRFSAERPKGSFSTLEIQRTEQGDSAMYLCASSLKGAYEQYFGPGTRLTVT.